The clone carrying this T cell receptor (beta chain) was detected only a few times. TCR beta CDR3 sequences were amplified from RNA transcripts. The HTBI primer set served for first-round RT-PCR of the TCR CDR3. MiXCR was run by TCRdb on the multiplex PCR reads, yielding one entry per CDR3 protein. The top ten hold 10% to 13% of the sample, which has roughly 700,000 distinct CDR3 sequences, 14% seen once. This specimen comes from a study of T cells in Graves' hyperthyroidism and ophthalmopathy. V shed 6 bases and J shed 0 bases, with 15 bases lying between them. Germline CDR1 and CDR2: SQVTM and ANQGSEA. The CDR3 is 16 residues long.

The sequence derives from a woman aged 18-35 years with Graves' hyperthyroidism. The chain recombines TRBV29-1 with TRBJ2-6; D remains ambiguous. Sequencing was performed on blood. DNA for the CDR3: TGCAGCGTCCGCTCGCCCCGGTCCTCTGGGGCCAACGTCCTGACTTTC. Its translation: CSVRSPRSSGANVLTF.